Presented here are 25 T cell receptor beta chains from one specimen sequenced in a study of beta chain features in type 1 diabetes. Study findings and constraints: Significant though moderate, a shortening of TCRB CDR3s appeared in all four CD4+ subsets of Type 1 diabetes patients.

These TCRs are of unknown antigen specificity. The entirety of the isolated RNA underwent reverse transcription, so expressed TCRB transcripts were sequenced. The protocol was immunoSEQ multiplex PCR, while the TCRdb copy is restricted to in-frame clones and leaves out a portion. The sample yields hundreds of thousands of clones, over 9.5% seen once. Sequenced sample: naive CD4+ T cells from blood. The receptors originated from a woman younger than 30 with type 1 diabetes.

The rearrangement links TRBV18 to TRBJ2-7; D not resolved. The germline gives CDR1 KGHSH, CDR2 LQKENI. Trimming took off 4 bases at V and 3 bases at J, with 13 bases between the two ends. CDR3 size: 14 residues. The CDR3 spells CASSQIEGDYEQYF. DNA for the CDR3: TGTGCCAGCTCACAAATAGAAGGAGACTACGAGCAGTACTTC.

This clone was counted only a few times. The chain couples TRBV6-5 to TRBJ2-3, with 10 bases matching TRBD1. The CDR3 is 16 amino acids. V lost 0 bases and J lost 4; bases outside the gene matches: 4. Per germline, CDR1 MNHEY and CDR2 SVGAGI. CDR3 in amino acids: CASSYSTGTGADTQYF. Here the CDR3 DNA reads TGTGCCAGCAGTTACTCGACCGGGACAGGGGCAGATACGCAGTATTTT.

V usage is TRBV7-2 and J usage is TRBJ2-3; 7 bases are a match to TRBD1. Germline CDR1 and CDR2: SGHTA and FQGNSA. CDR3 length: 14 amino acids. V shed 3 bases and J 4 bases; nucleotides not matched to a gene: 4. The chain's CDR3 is CASSFRQGPDTQYF. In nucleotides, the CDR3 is TGTGCCAGCAGCTTCCGACAGGGCCCAGATACGCAGTATTTT.

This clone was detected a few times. The CDR3 DNA reads as TGTGCCAGTACGCGCGATGCTAACTATGGCTACACCTTC. Protein product: CASTRDANYGYTF. The chain employs TRBV19 and TRBJ1-2; D gene uncertain. Looked up from germline, CDR1 is LNHDA and CDR2 is SQIVND (reference sequence). Trimming stripped 7 bases from V and 0 bases from J, with 9 bases between. This CDR3 spans 13 amino acids.

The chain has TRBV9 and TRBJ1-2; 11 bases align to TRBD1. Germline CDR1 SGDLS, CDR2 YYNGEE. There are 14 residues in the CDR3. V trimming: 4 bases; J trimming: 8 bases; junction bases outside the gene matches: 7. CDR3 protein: CASSPGQGAGGYTF. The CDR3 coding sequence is TGTGCCAGCAGCCCCGGACAGGGGGCCGGAGGCTACACCTTC.

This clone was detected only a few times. CDR3 protein: CASSPTGGMISYEQYF. The CDR3 DNA reads TGTGCCAGCAGCCCAACAGGGGGGATGATTTCCTACGAGCAGTACTTC. The chain has TRBV28 and TRBJ2-7; 8 bases line up with TRBD1. The CDR3 runs 16 residues. Germline lookup yields CDR1 MDHEN and CDR2 SYDVKM. J was trimmed by 1 base and V by 6 bases; bases with no gene match: 11.

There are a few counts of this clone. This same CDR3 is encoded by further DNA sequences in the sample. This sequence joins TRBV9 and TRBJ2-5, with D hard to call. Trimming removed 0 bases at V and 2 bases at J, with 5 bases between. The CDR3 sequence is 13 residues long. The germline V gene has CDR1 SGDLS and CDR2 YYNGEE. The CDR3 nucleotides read TGTGCCAGCAGCGTAGGGCAGCAAGAGACCCAGTACTTC. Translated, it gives CASSVGQQETQYF.

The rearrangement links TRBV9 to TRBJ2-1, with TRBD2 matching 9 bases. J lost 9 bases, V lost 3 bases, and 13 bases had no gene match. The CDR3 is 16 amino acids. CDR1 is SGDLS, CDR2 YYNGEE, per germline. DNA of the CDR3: TGTGCCAGCAGCGCGAGTGGAGCGGGGGGCCGGGGTGAGCAGTTCTTC. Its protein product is CASSASGAGGRGEQFF.

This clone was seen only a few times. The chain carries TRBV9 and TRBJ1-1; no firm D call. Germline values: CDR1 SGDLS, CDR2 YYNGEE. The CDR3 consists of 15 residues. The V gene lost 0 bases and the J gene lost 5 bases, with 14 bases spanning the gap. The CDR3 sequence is CASSVDAGPVTEAFF. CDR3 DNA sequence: TGTGCCAGCAGCGTAGATGCAGGTCCGGTAACTGAAGCTTTCTTT.

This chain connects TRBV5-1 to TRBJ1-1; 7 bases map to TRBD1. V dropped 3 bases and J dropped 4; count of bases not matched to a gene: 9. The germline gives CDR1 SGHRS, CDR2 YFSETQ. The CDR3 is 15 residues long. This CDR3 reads CASSSRTGVGTEAFF. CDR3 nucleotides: TGCGCCAGCAGCTCAAGGACAGGTGTTGGCACTGAAGCTTTCTTT.

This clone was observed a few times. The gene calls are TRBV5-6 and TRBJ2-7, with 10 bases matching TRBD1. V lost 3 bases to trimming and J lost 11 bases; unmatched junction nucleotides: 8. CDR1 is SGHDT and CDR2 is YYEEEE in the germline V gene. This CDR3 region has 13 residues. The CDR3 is CASSYGDRGREYF. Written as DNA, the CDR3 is TGTGCCAGCAGCTATGGGGACAGGGGAAGGGAGTACTTC.

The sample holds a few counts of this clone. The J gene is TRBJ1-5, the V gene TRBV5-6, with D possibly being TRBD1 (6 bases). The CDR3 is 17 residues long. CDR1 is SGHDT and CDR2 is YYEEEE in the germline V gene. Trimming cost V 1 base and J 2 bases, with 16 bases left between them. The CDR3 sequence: CASSLLLSTGGNQPQHF. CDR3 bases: TGTGCCAGCAGCTTGTTGTTGTCGACAGGCGGCAATCAGCCCCAGCATTTT. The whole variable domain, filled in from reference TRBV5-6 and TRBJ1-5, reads DAGVTQSPTHLIKTRGQQVTLRCSPKSGHDTVSWYQQALGQGPQFIFQYYEEEERQRGNFPDRFSGHQFPNYSSELNVNALLLGDSALYLCASSLLLSTGGNQPQHFGDGTRLSIL.

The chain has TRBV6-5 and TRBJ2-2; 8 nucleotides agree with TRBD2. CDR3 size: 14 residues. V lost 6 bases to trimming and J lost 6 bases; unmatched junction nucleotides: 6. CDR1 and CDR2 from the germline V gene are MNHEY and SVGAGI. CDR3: CASRLAGSAGELFF. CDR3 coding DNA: TGTGCCAGCAGATTAGCGGGGTCAGCCGGGGAGCTGTTTTTT.

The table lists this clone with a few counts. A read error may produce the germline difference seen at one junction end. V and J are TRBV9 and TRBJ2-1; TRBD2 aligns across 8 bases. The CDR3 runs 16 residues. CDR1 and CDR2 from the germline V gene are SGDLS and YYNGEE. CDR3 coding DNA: TGTGCCAGCAGCGTTAACCCTAGCGGGTACTACGATGAGCAGTTCTTC. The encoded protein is CASSVNPSGYYDEQFF.

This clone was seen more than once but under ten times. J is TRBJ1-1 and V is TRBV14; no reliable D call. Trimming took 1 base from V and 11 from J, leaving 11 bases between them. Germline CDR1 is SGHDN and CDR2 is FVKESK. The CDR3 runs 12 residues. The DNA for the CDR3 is TGTGCCAGCAGCCAAGTAGTTGGTCGGGCTTTCTTT. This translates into CASSQVVGRAFF.

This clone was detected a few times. CDR3 amino acids: CASSLRLEAFF. The CDR3, as DNA: TGTGCCAGCAGTTTGAGGCTAGAAGCTTTCTTT. This chain links TRBV28 with TRBJ1-1; D is unclear. Trimming left V 3 bases short and J 8 bases short, with 7 bases between. The CDR3 extends over 11 amino acids. Per the germline V gene, CDR1 is MDHEN and CDR2 is SYDVKM.

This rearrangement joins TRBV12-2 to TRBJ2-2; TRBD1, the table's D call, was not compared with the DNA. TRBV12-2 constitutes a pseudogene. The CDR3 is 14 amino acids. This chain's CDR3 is CASRWDRETGELFF. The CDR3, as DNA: TGTGCAAGTCGGTGGGACAGGGAGACCGGGGAGCTGTTTTTT.

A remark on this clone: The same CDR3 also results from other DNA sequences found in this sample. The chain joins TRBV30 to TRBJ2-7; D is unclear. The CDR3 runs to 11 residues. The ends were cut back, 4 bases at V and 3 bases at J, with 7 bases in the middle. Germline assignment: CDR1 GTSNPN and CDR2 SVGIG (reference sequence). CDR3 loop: CAWTSGYEQYF. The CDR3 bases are TGTGCCTGGACGTCAGGCTACGAGCAGTACTTC.

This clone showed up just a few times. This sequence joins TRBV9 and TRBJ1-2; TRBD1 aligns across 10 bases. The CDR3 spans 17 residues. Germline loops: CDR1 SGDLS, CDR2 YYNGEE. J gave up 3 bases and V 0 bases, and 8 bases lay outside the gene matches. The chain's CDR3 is CASSVDDRGRGHYGYTF. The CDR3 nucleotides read TGTGCCAGCAGCGTAGATGACAGGGGGCGAGGTCACTATGGCTACACCTTC.

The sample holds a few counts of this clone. The CDR3: CASSPGTSGGFYNEQFF. CDR3 in DNA: TGTGCCAGCAGCCCAGGTACTAGCGGGGGGTTTTACAATGAGCAGTTCTTC. The rearrangement links TRBV11-2 to TRBJ2-1, with 12 bases that match TRBD2. This CDR3 has 17 amino acids. The trim removed 5 bases at V and 4 bases at J, leaving 9 bases unmatched. The germline gives CDR1 SGHAT, CDR2 FQNNGV.

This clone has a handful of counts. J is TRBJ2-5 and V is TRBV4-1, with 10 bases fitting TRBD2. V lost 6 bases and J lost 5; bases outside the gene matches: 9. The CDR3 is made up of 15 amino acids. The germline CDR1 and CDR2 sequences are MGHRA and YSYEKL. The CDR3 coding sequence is TGCGCCAGCAGACAGGGACTAGCGTGGTATGAGACCCAGTACTTC. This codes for CASRQGLAWYETQYF.

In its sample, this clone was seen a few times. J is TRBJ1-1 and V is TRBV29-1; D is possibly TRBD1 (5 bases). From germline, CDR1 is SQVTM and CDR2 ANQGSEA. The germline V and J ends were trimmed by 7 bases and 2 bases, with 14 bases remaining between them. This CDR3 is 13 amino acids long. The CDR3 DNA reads TGCAGCGGCCGGATCAGGGAAAACACTGAAGCTTTCTTT. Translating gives CSGRIRENTEAFF.

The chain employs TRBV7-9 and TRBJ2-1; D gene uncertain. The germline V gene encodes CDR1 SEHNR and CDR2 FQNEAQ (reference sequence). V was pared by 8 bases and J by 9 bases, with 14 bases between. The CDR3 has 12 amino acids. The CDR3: CASGSEWSEQFF. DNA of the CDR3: TGTGCCAGCGGCTCCGAGTGGTCTGAGCAGTTCTTC.

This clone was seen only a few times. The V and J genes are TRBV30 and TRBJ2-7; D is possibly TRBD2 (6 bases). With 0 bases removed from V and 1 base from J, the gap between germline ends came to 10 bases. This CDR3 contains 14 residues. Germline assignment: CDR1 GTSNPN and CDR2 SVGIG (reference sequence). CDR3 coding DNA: TGTGCCTGGAGTGTACTTAGCGGATCCTACGAGCAGTACTTC. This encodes CAWSVLSGSYEQYF.

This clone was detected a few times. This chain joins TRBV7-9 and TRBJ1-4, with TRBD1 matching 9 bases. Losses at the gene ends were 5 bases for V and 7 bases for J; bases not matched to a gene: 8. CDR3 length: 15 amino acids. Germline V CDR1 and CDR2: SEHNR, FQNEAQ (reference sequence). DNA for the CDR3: TGTGCCAGCAGCAAAGACGGGACAGGGCTTGAAAAACTGTTTTTT. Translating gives CASSKDGTGLEKLFF.